These T cell receptor beta chains were read from a single sample in a study of identical twins. TCRdb analysed the 5' RACE reads with MiXCR anew, one entry per CDR3 protein. The data contain about 190,000 distinct CDR3 sequences, around a sixth of them seen just once; the ten biggest clones take up 40%. These data also featured in a second study, about T cells expressing NK-cell markers.

The sequencing sample was made of CD8+ T cells sorted from blood. These TCRs come from a young woman in good health. The CDR3 runs from the conserved cysteine through the conserved F or W.

V	length	J	CDR3
TRBV6-2/TRBV6-3	12	TRBJ1-1	CATGGQRLEAFF
TRBV6-2/TRBV6-3	14	TRBJ2-7	CASSFGLAGYEQYF
TRBV25-1	15	TRBJ2-1	CASSIRDARYNEQFF
TRBV12-3/TRBV12-4	14	TRBJ1-1	CASSRSRRGTEAFF
TRBV11-1	18	TRBJ2-2	CASSSPTTSGSIPGELFF
TRBV6-1	14	TRBJ1-5	CASTDDDGGRPQHF
TRBV5-1	15	TRBJ2-1	CASNIGTDFYNEQFF
TRBV21-1	16	TRBJ1-2	CASSSPQGSRNYGYTF
TRBV3-1	17	TRBJ2-7	CASSHGTRGATSYEQYF
TRBV10-1	15	TRBJ2-1	CASSELRNTYNEQFF
TRBV27	15	TRBJ2-5	CASSLRTGGTETQYF
TRBV27	14	TRBJ2-7	CASSLPGQGNEQYF
TRBV5-1	16	TRBJ2-1	CASSLRGALSYNEQFF
TRBV7-7	16	TRBJ1-6	CASSQSTGQLNSPLHF
TRBV20-1	18	TRBJ2-7	CSAREDTVRRSSSYEQYF
TRBV27	14	TRBJ2-5	CASSFLGIQETQYF
TRBV7-8	15	TRBJ1-2	CASSLEARPHYGYTF
TRBV27	15	TRBJ2-3	CASSLSTLVSDTQYF
TRBV4-3	16	TRBJ2-1	CASSQSQGGGYNEQFF
TRBV11-2	17	TRBJ2-7	CASSLEGWQAHGNEQYF
TRBV9	15	TRBJ2-1	CASSGDSRSYNEQFF
TRBV2	15	TRBJ2-5	CASSEWPVAEETQYF
TRBV12-3/TRBV12-4	15	TRBJ1-1	CASSFSPVGRTEAFF